Listed here are 30 T cell receptor beta chains from one sample, sequenced in a study of T cell responses to AZD1222 COVID-19 vaccine (dated by TCRdb to the early 2020s). The sample's time point label is to be understood as: baseline before first vaccination. The receptor library was made with the immunoSEQ multiplex PCR assay. What TCRdb holds here is the immuneACCESS table cut down to in-frame rearrangements. Part of the clones is not present; checked against another copy, under half of the missing clones reflect an unresolved V gene, and the others are unexplained. A total of 70,000 to 90,000 clones appear in this sample, approximately 80% of them only once. Around 21% of the sample comes from the top ten. The specimen comprised peripheral blood, sampled on day 0 of AZD1222 vaccination. These receptors were collected from an adult in good health.

The chain employs TRBV18 and TRBJ1-5, with D unresolved. Germline-derived CDR1 and CDR2 are KGHSH and LQKENI. This CDR3 region has 17 residues. Trimming took off 6 bases at V and 2 bases at J, with 20 bases between the two ends. Here the CDR3 DNA reads TGTGCCAGCTCCCTGGAGGCGGGAATCCGTGGCAATCAGCCCCAGCATTTT. Translated: CASSLEAGIRGNQPQHF.

The rearrangement links TRBV7-6 to TRBJ1-1; 8 bases are a match to TRBD1. The CDR3 is made up of 14 amino acids. Germline V gene data show CDR1 as SGHVS and CDR2 as FNYEAQ. V shed 3 bases and J 3 bases; nucleotides not matched to a gene: 3. CDR3 nucleotide sequence: TGTGCCAGCAGCTTGTCAGGGGGCGACACTGAAGCTTTCTTT. Amino acid sequence: CASSLSGGDTEAFF.

This clone was seen more than once but under ten times. V is TRBV15 and J is TRBJ2-1; TRBD2 might be the D (6 bases). Between the trimmed V and J ends, which lost 0 bases and 6 bases, there was a span of 18 bases. Per germline, CDR1 LNHNV and CDR2 YYDKDF (reference sequence). The CDR3 extends over 17 amino acids. CDR3 sequence reads: CATSRDKRSGLPNEQFF. CDR3 DNA: TGTGCCACCAGCAGAGATAAAAGGAGCGGGTTGCCCAATGAGCAGTTCTTC.

The chain joins TRBV6-1 to TRBJ2-4; D remains ambiguous. This CDR3 has 13 amino acids. Germline V gene lookup returns CDR1 MNHNS and CDR2 SASEGT. Trimming removed 3 bases at V and 2 bases at J, with 5 bases between. The CDR3 DNA is TGTGCCAGCAGTGACGCGTCCAAAAACATTCAGTACTTC. Its protein is CASSDASKNIQYF.

The chain uses TRBV7-2 and TRBJ2-3; D perhaps matches TRBD2 (6 bases). The CDR3 loop spans 15 amino acids. The germline gives CDR1 SGHTA, CDR2 FQGNSA. Trimming removed 1 base from V and 3 bases from J, with 11 bases in between. The CDR3 spells CASSLGRRATDTQYF. DNA of the CDR3: TGTGCCAGCAGCTTAGGACGGAGGGCGACAGATACGCAGTATTTT.

This chain uses TRBV3-1 (or the pseudogene TRBV3-2) with TRBJ2-1; 9 bases are a match to TRBD2. The germline gives CDR1 LGHDT, CDR2 YNNKEL (reference sequence). This CDR3 spans 18 amino acids. J was trimmed by 10 bases and V by 1 base; bases with no gene match: 17. The chain's CDR3 is CASSQAGASGTFGDEQFF. The CDR3 DNA reads TGTGCCAGCAGCCAAGCCGGGGCTAGCGGGACCTTCGGGGACGAGCAGTTCTTC.

The chain links TRBV4-1 to TRBJ2-4; 9 bases match TRBD1. The CDR3 sequence is 14 residues long. Germline CDR1 is MGHRA and CDR2 is YSYEKL. The J segment lost 5 bases and the V segment lost 3 bases, leaving 2 bases of the junction unmatched. CDR3 sequence: CASSQDRGENIQYF. The CDR3 DNA follows: TGCGCCAGCAGCCAGGACAGGGGAGAAAACATTCAGTACTTC.

This rearrangement joins TRBV28 to TRBJ2-5; the match to TRBD1 covers 8 bases. The CDR3 sequence is 15 residues long. The germline V gene encodes CDR1 MDHEN and CDR2 SYDVKM. J gave up 5 bases and V 2 bases, and 7 bases lay outside the gene matches. Here the CDR3 reads CASSLAGQGFETQYF. Here the CDR3 DNA reads TGTGCCAGCAGTTTAGCCGGACAGGGCTTTGAGACCCAGTACTTC.

The chain joins TRBV5-1 to TRBJ1-1; unclear D gene. The CDR3 loop spans 14 amino acids. The ends were cut back, 0 bases at V and 0 bases at J, with 6 bases in the middle. Per the germline V gene, CDR1 is SGHRS and CDR2 is YFSETQ. The CDR3 region has the DNA TGCGCCAGCAGCTTGGGTACGGTGAACACTGAAGCTTTCTTT. Translation gives CASSLGTVNTEAFF.

This rearrangement joins TRBV30 to TRBJ2-5; D is perhaps TRBD1 (5 bases). The CDR3 totals 15 residues. Deletions cut 0 bases from V and 4 bases from J, with 15 bases between. From germline, CDR1 is GTSNPN and CDR2 SVGIG (reference sequence). DNA of the CDR3: TGTGCCTGGAGTGTTCCGGTGGCAGGGCTAGAGACCCAGTACTTC. This gives the protein CAWSVPVAGLETQYF. Full variable domain (missing parts from reference TRBV30 and TRBJ2-5): SQTIHQWPATLVQPVGSPLSLECTVEGTSNPNLYWYRQAAGRGLQLLFYSVGIGQISSEVPQNLSASRPQDRQFILSSKKLLLSDSGFYLCAWSVPVAGLETQYFGPGTRLLVL.

The V call is TRBV27, the J call TRBJ2-5, with D perhaps TRBD1 (6 bases). The CDR3 spans 15 residues. Trimming removed 5 bases at V and 7 bases at J, with 20 bases between. Germline values: CDR1 MNHEY, CDR2 SMNVEV (reference sequence). The CDR3 nucleotides are TGTGCCAGCAGTCACTACGGACAGCCCCTCAGGACCCAGTACTTC. Translating gives CASSHYGQPLRTQYF.

J is TRBJ2-6 and V is TRBV18; 8 bases are a match to TRBD1. This CDR3 is 16 amino acids long. The ends lost 3 bases at V and 0 bases at J; junction bases unmatched: 1. The germline gives CDR1 KGHSH, CDR2 LQKENI. The CDR3 DNA follows: TGTGCCAGCTCACCCGGGACAGGCTCTGGGGCCAACGTCCTGACTTTC. Translated, it gives CASSPGTGSGANVLTF.

This clone was found once. V and J are TRBV6-6 and TRBJ1-1; maybe TRBD1 (6 bases). Deletions cut 5 bases from V and 0 bases from J, with 16 bases between. The CDR3 is 16 residues long. Germline CDR1 reads MNHNY; CDR2 reads SVGAGI (reference sequence). The CDR3 coding sequence is TGTGCCAGCAGTCCAAAAGGGGGGACTTTGAACACTGAAGCTTTCTTT. Protein product: CASSPKGGTLNTEAFF.

This rearrangement joins TRBV29-1 to TRBJ2-3, with 14 bases identical to TRBD2. The ends lost 3 bases at V and 1 base at J; junction bases unmatched: 3. Germline-derived CDR1 and CDR2 are SQVTM and ANQGSEA. The CDR3 is made up of 16 amino acids. The CDR3 DNA sequence: TGCAGCGTTGAGGGACTAGCGGGAGCGGGCACAGATACGCAGTATTTT. It specifies CSVEGLAGAGTDTQYF.

The V call is TRBV7-2, the J call TRBJ1-2; 8 nucleotides agree with TRBD1. There are 13 residues in the CDR3. Germline loops: CDR1 SGHTA, CDR2 FQGNSA. The trim removed 6 bases at V and 5 bases at J, leaving 5 bases unmatched. This CDR3 reads CASRPQGAYGYTF. In DNA form, the CDR3 reads TGTGCCAGCAGACCTCAGGGGGCGTATGGCTACACCTTC.

The rearrangement links TRBV2 to TRBJ1-5; D might be TRBD1 (6 bases). Germline V gene data show CDR1 as SNHLY and CDR2 as FYNNEI. Deletions cut 6 bases from V and 1 base from J, with 13 bases between. This CDR3 is built from 15 residues. CDR3 nucleotides: TGTGCCAGCAGCGAGGACAGAACGAGCAATCAGCCCCAGCATTTT. Amino acids: CASSEDRTSNQPQHF.

This chain links TRBV24-1 with TRBJ2-3, with D uncertain. V lost 3 bases to trimming and J lost 0 bases, with 9 bases between them. CDR3 length: 15 amino acids. The V gene's germline CDR1 is KGHDR and CDR2 SFDVKD. This CDR3 reads CATSDPSSSTDTQYF. In DNA, the CDR3 is TGTGCCACCAGTGATCCCTCGTCTAGCACAGATACGCAGTATTTT.

The chain links TRBV7-2 to TRBJ2-5, with D hard to call. Trimming stripped 2 bases from V and 1 base from J, with 8 bases between. From germline, CDR1 is SGHTA and CDR2 FQGNSA. The CDR3 consists of 14 residues. CDR3 region: CASSLRGFQETQYF. The DNA for the CDR3 is TGTGCCAGCAGCTTAAGAGGCTTCCAAGAGACCCAGTACTTC.

The chain is built from TRBV30 and TRBJ2-2; 7 positions match TRBD2. CDR3 length equals 17 residues. CDR1 is GTSNPN, CDR2 SVGIG, per germline (reference sequence). The ends lost 0 bases at V and 0 bases at J; junction bases unmatched: 7. CDR3 in amino acids: CAWSVFRTSTNTGELFF. The CDR3, as DNA: TGTGCCTGGAGTGTTTTTCGGACTAGTACGAACACCGGGGAGCTGTTTTTT. Based on the CDR3 plus reference TRBV30 and TRBJ2-2, the full variable domain is SQTIHQWPATLVQPVGSPLSLECTVEGTSNPNLYWYRQAAGRGLQLLFYSVGIGQISSEVPQNLSASRPQDRQFILSSKKLLLSDSGFYLCAWSVFRTSTNTGELFFGEGSRLTVL.

The chain uses TRBV29-1 and TRBJ1-5; the D is unclear. Germline lookup yields CDR1 SQVTM and CDR2 ANQGSEA. The CDR3 sequence is 12 residues long. V was cut by 6 bases and J by 3 bases, with 9 bases left in between. CDR3 amino acids: CSVSGINQPQHF. The CDR3 DNA is TGCAGCGTCTCCGGGATCAATCAGCCCCAGCATTTT.

The chain couples TRBV27 to TRBJ2-1; D is ambiguous. Between the trimmed V and J ends, which lost 2 bases and 1 base, there was a span of 9 bases. CDR3 length: 15 amino acids. Germline CDR1 reads MNHEY; CDR2 reads SMNVEV (reference sequence). The CDR3: CASSLLDVSYNEQFF. Written as DNA, the CDR3 is TGTGCCAGCAGTTTACTAGATGTGTCCTACAATGAGCAGTTCTTC.

The rearrangement uses TRBV10-2 and TRBJ1-2; 7 nucleotides align to TRBD1. J was trimmed by 8 bases and V by 4 bases; bases with no gene match: 10. The length of the CDR3 is 14 residues. CDR1 and CDR2 (germline): WSHSY, SAAADI. The CDR3 here is CASSVGEGASGYTF. CDR3 coding DNA: TGCGCCAGCAGTGTGGGAGAGGGGGCTTCCGGCTACACCTTC.

The chain combines TRBV30 with TRBJ1-6; 9 nucleotides align to TRBD1. CDR3 length: 14 amino acids. Germline CDR1 and CDR2: GTSNPN and SVGIG (reference sequence). After removal of 1 base from V and 10 bases from J, the junction contained 5 bases not matched to a gene. The chain's CDR3 is CAWSAGQGESPLHF. The CDR3 DNA is TGTGCCTGGAGTGCGGGACAGGGAGAATCACCCCTCCACTTT.

The gene calls are TRBV27 and TRBJ1-2; D remains unclear. V lost 6 bases and J 6 bases, leaving 14 bases between the germline ends. CDR1 is MNHEY and CDR2 is SMNVEV in the germline V gene (reference sequence). This CDR3 has 13 amino acids. CDR3 sequence (DNA): TGTGCCAGCAGACGGCTAGATCTTGATGGCTACACCTTC. Translated: CASRRLDLDGYTF.

The chain combines TRBV5-1 with TRBJ2-2, with 8 nucleotides matching TRBD2. The CDR3 covers 15 residues. V lost 0 bases, J lost 6 bases, and 4 bases stayed unmatched. The germline gives CDR1 SGHRS, CDR2 YFSETQ. The CDR3 DNA sequence: TGCGCCAGCAGCTTGGAACTAGCGGACTCCGGGGAGCTGTTTTTT. This codes for CASSLELADSGELFF.

The sample holds one count of this clone. This chain links TRBV18 with TRBJ1-6, with no clear D. Per the germline V gene, CDR1 is KGHSH and CDR2 is LQKENI. Trimming took 6 bases from V and 0 from J, leaving 15 bases between them. This CDR3 is 17 amino acids long. CDR3 nucleotide sequence: TGTGCCAGCTCTCCGGCAGGCGGGAGCTCCTATAATTCACCCCTCCACTTT. Encoded protein: CASSPAGGSSYNSPLHF.

The chain is built from TRBV7-2 and TRBJ2-7, with TRBD1 matching over 8 bases. CDR1 is SGHTA, CDR2 FQGNSA, per germline. CDR3 length: 15 residues. Trimming removed 5 bases from V and 5 bases from J; junction bases left unmatched: 11. This CDR3 is CASSLKTGGGNEQYF. Written as DNA, the CDR3 is TGTGCCAGCAGCCTAAAAACAGGGGGTGGTAACGAGCAGTACTTC.

This clone was detected a few times. J is TRBJ1-2 and V is TRBV15, with D perhaps TRBD1 (5 bases). The CDR3 loop spans 12 amino acids. The V and J ends lost 11 bases and 4 bases respectively, with 14 bases between them. Germline V gives CDR1 LNHNV, CDR2 YYDKDF (reference sequence). CDR3 region: CASSRDGYGYTF. CDR3 in DNA: TGTGCCTCCTCCCGGGACGGCTATGGCTACACCTTC.

The chain uses TRBV5-6 and TRBJ1-4; perhaps TRBD1 as D (6 bases). V lost 0 bases to trimming and J lost 4 bases, with 22 bases between them. The length of the CDR3 is 19 residues. Germline-derived CDR1 and CDR2 are SGHDT and YYEEEE. This chain's CDR3 is CASSLDGGPPGANNEKLFF. CDR3 DNA sequence: TGTGCCAGCAGCTTGGACGGGGGGCCCCCAGGGGCAAATAATGAAAAACTGTTTTTT.

The chain uses TRBV6-1 and TRBJ1-3; D possibly corresponds to TRBD1 (6 bases). The CDR3 consists of 15 residues. Trimming pared 2 bases from V and 4 bases from J, leaving 12 bases between. Per the germline V gene, CDR1 is MNHNS and CDR2 is SASEGT. CDR3 amino acids: CASSEYPGAGNTIYF. In nucleotides, the CDR3 is TGTGCCAGCAGTGAATATCCAGGGGCAGGAAACACCATATATTTT.